A single sample is the source of the 9 T cell receptor beta chains below, sequenced in a study of T cells in Graves' hyperthyroidism and ophthalmopathy. Using RNA transcripts as the source, TCR beta CDR3 regions were amplified. The HTBI primer set drove a first-round RT-PCR of the TCR CDR3. Via MiXCR, TCRdb re-called the multiplex PCR reads, giving one row per CDR3 protein. Among about 690,000 distinct CDR3 sequences listed, roughly a sixth were seen once. The source material was blood. All receptors come from a man aged 45-65 years with Graves' hyperthyroidism.

This clonotype appeared a few times. The chain links TRBV28 to TRBJ2-1; 10 nucleotides agree with TRBD2. The V segment lost 5 bases and the J segment 7 bases; nucleotides outside the gene matches: 5. CDR3 length: 14 residues. In germline, CDR1 is MDHEN, CDR2 SYDVKM. The CDR3 reads CASSPSGSKNEQFF. In DNA form, the CDR3 reads TGTGCCAGCAGTCCTAGCGGGAGTAAAAATGAGCAGTTCTTC. The entire variable domain, with the rest obtained from reference TRBV28 and TRBJ2-1, is as follows: DVKVTQSSRYLVKRTGEKVFLECVQDMDHENMFWYRQDPGLGLRLIYFSYDVKMKEKGDIPEGYSVSREKKERFSLILESASTNQTSMYLCASSPSGSKNEQFFGPGTRLTVL.

The table lists this clonotype with many counts. The V gene is TRBV28, the J gene TRBJ2-3, with D perhaps matching TRBD1 (6 bases). Trimming stripped 2 bases from V and 4 bases from J, with 13 bases between. The CDR3 has 15 amino acids. From germline, CDR1 is MDHEN and CDR2 SYDVKM. Here the CDR3 reads CASSLGGPGADTQYF. The CDR3 nucleotides read TGTGCCAGCAGTTTAGGGGGCCCCGGGGCAGATACGCAGTATTTT.

In this sample, this clonotype turned up a few times. V and J are TRBV7-2 and TRBJ2-1; 11 bases are shared with TRBD1. Germline CDR1 reads SGHTA; CDR2 reads FQGNSA. V was pared by 5 bases and J by 8 bases, with 8 bases of the junction left unmatched. This CDR3 is 15 amino acids long. The CDR3 coding sequence is TGTGCCAGCAGCGCCGGGACAGGGGGATCAGATGAGCAGTTCTTC. This gives the protein CASSAGTGGSDEQFF.

The table lists this clonotype with many counts. This chain links TRBV12-3 or TRBV12-4 with TRBJ1-2, with 10 bases that match TRBD1. The CDR3 loop spans 17 amino acids. V lost 5 bases and J lost 1; bases outside the gene matches: 10. The CDR3 sequence is CASSAGGTGDNNYGYTF. DNA of the CDR3: TGTGCCAGCAGTGCTGGGGGGACAGGGGACAATAACTATGGCTACACCTTC.

This clonotype was picked up many times. The rearrangement joins TRBV20-1 to TRBJ1-1; D unresolved. The CDR3 is made up of 13 amino acids. The germline V and J ends were trimmed by 3 bases and 1 base, with 9 bases remaining between them. The germline V gene has CDR1 DFQATT and CDR2 SNEGSKA (reference sequence). The CDR3 reads CSASRPENTEAFF. DNA of the CDR3: TGCAGTGCTAGCCGCCCTGAGAACACTGAAGCTTTCTTT.

This clonotype was seen repeatedly, ten times or more. The chain is built from TRBV30 and TRBJ1-1; D is undetermined. With 2 bases removed from V and 6 bases from J, the gap between germline ends came to 10 bases. The CDR3 is 12 amino acids. The V gene's germline CDR1 is GTSNPN and CDR2 SVGIG (reference sequence). The DNA for the CDR3 is TGTGCCTGGAGTCCAACGTATCCTGAAGCTTTCTTT. The encoded protein is CAWSPTYPEAFF.

This chain uses TRBV27 with TRBJ2-5; 12 bases align to TRBD2. The junction had 6 bases not matched to a gene; V was cut back by 2 bases and J by 5 bases. This CDR3 spans 16 amino acids. CDR1 MNHEY and CDR2 SMNVEV come from the germline V gene (reference sequence). CDR3 amino acids: CASSLVTSGSGETQYF. Written as DNA, the CDR3 is TGTGCCAGCAGTTTAGTGACTAGCGGGAGTGGTGAGACCCAGTACTTC.

This clonotype was found a few times. The rearrangement links TRBV11-2 to TRBJ1-1; 9 nucleotides agree with TRBD1. V shed 5 bases, J shed 2 bases, and the junction held 15 bases outside the gene matches. Germline loops: CDR1 SGHAT, CDR2 FQNNGV. The CDR3 sequence is 18 residues long. DNA for the CDR3: TGTGCCAGCAGCCCCCTTCGGACAGGGGAGCTCGGTAACACTGAAGCTTTCTTT. This sequence encodes CASSPLRTGELGNTEAFF.

Many counts were recorded for this clonotype. The chain uses TRBV7-2 and TRBJ2-5; 11 nucleotides agree with TRBD2. CDR1 is SGHTA, CDR2 FQGNSA, per germline. V lost 2 bases to trimming and J lost 5 bases; unmatched junction nucleotides: 10. The CDR3 loop spans 17 amino acids. CDR3 coding DNA: TGTGCCAGCAGCTTAACCTCTAGCGGGAGGTTGATTGAGACCCAGTACTTC. Amino acids: CASSLTSSGRLIETQYF.